These 24 T cell receptor beta chains were all obtained from the same sample, sequenced in a study of T cells in Graves' hyperthyroidism and ophthalmopathy. Amplified regions were TCR beta CDR3 sequences from RNA transcripts. The HTBI primer set was used in a first-round RT-PCR of the TCR CDR3. TCRdb passed the multiplex PCR reads through MiXCR, listing each CDR3 protein once. Among hundreds of thousands of distinct CDR3 sequences listed, roughly 14% were seen once. Sequencing input: blood. These receptors all come from a woman aged 18-29 years with Graves' hyperthyroidism.

This clonotype was seen ten or more times. J is TRBJ2-3 and V is TRBV28, with 7 bases matching TRBD2. Germline V gene lookup returns CDR1 MDHEN and CDR2 SYDVKM. J lost 2 bases, V lost 4 bases, and 12 bases had no gene match. The CDR3 totals 17 residues. DNA for the CDR3: TGTGCCAGCAGTTACCCCCTTGGAGCGGGAATCACAGATACGCAGTATTTT. Its translation: CASSYPLGAGITDTQYF.

This clonotype came up many times. This chain links TRBV29-1 with TRBJ1-2; no firm D call. V shed 4 bases and J shed 3 bases, with 12 bases lying between them. The CDR3 runs to 13 residues. CDR1 is SQVTM and CDR2 is ANQGSEA in the germline V gene. The CDR3 loop reads CSVGPEGHYGYTF. The CDR3 DNA reads TGCAGCGTTGGCCCAGAGGGTCACTATGGCTACACCTTC.

This rearrangement joins TRBV29-1 to TRBJ2-7, with 10 bases aligning to TRBD2. Per the germline V gene, CDR1 is SQVTM and CDR2 is ANQGSEA. V lost 0 bases, J lost 2 bases, and 16 bases stayed unmatched. This CDR3 region has 19 residues. Here the CDR3 reads CSVEEEGTSVSKITYEQYF. CDR3 DNA: TGCAGCGTTGAAGAGGAGGGGACTAGCGTTTCCAAAATCACCTACGAGCAGTACTTC.

Many counts were recorded for this clonotype. Written as DNA, the CDR3 is TGTGCCAGCAGCCAAGGTACGAGGGGCGGCTACACCTTC. Translation: CASSQGTRGGYTF. The chain recombines TRBV3-1 with TRBJ1-2; maybe TRBD1 (5 bases). This CDR3 comprises 13 residues. The germline V gene encodes CDR1 LGHDT and CDR2 YNNKEL (reference sequence). Trimming stripped 1 base from V and 8 bases from J, with 11 bases between.

This clonotype has ten or more counts. CDR3 nucleotide sequence: TGTGCCAGCAGCCAAGGAGATTATAGCAATCAGCCCCAGCATTTT. Its protein is CASSQGDYSNQPQHF. The chain couples TRBV12-3 or TRBV12-4 to TRBJ1-5; D gene unclear. V lost 6 bases and J lost 0, with 12 bases in between. CDR3 length: 15 residues.

The chain links TRBV28 to TRBJ2-1; 8 positions match TRBD1. V trimming: 5 bases; J trimming: 8 bases; junction bases outside the gene matches: 11. CDR1 and CDR2 (germline): MDHEN, SYDVKM. CDR3 length equals 15 residues. In DNA, the CDR3 is TGTGCCAGCAGTATCTCTCCAGGGGGCACGTATGAGCAGTTCTTC. Translation: CASSISPGGTYEQFF. Full variable domain (rest looked up from reference TRBV28 and TRBJ2-1): DVKVTQSSRYLVKRTGEKVFLECVQDMDHENMFWYRQDPGLGLRLIYFSYDVKMKEKGDIPEGYSVSREKKERFSLILESASTNQTSMYLCASSISPGGTYEQFFGPGTRLTVL.

This clonotype has just a few counts. The chain uses TRBV5-1 and TRBJ2-5; maybe TRBD2 (6 bases). The length of the CDR3 is 17 residues. Looked up from germline, CDR1 is SGHRS and CDR2 is YFSETQ. Trimming cost V 4 bases and J 1 base, with 20 bases left between them. Written as DNA, the CDR3 is TGCGCCAGCAGCCCGACCTGGGGGAGGAGGGTCCAAGAGACCCAGTACTTC. Its protein is CASSPTWGRRVQETQYF. The variable domain in full, completed from reference TRBV5-1 and TRBJ2-5, reads KAGVTQTPRYLIKTRGQQVTLSCSPISGHRSVSWYQQTPGQGLQFLFEYFSETQRNKGNFPGRFSGRQFSNSRSEMNVSTLELGDSALYLCASSPTWGRRVQETQYFGPGTRLLVL.

This clonotype occurred a few times. The J gene is TRBJ2-3, the V gene TRBV5-1, with 9 nucleotides matching TRBD2. CDR1 is SGHRS, CDR2 YFSETQ, per germline. The V and J ends lost 3 bases and 4 bases, in that order; junction bases with no gene match: 12. This CDR3 region has 17 residues. The DNA of the CDR3 is TGCGCCAGCAGCTGGGGACTAGCCTCGTCAGGGGCAGATACGCAGTATTTT. Its translation: CASSWGLASSGADTQYF.

There are many counts of this clonotype. The chain has TRBV6-1 and TRBJ1-1; TRBD1 matches 9 bases. V lost 6 bases, J lost 0 bases, and 5 bases stayed unmatched. Germline loops: CDR1 MNHNS, CDR2 SASEGT. This CDR3 is 15 amino acids long. The CDR3 region is CASRGQGGLNTEAFF. In nucleotides, the CDR3 is TGTGCCAGCAGGGGACAGGGAGGCTTGAACACTGAAGCTTTCTTT.

This clonotype was seen ten or more times. The chain recombines TRBV5-1 with TRBJ2-7; D perhaps matches TRBD1 (6 bases). This CDR3 has 18 residues. V dropped 0 bases and J dropped 2 bases, with 21 bases sitting between them. Germline V gives CDR1 SGHRS, CDR2 YFSETQ. The CDR3 reads CASSLGAHQGSSAYEQYF. CDR3 coding DNA: TGCGCCAGCAGCTTGGGTGCTCACCAGGGGTCATCGGCCTACGAGCAGTACTTC.

This clonotype has at least ten counts. This chain joins TRBV28 and TRBJ1-2; tentative D call: TRBD1 (5 bases). This CDR3 has 16 residues. The germline V and J ends were trimmed by 6 bases and 0 bases, with 17 bases remaining between them. Germline-derived CDR1 and CDR2 are MDHEN and SYDVKM. CDR3 in amino acids: CASSLWRTKANYGYTF. CDR3 coding DNA: TGTGCCAGCAGCCTCTGGAGGACAAAAGCTAACTATGGCTACACCTTC.

In the case of this clonotype: At one of its ends the junction is not consistent with the germline gene, which may arise from a read error. V usage is TRBV18 and J usage is TRBJ2-3, with 7 bases aligning to TRBD1. CDR1 and CDR2 from the germline V gene are KGHSH and LQKENI. The CDR3 is made up of 15 amino acids. The CDR3 bases are TGTGCCAGCCCACCGCCACGGGACAGATTAGATACGCAGTATTTT. It specifies CASPPPRDRLDTQYF.

The sample holds many counts of this clonotype. The chain has TRBV13 and TRBJ2-7; D is ambiguous. CDR1 and CDR2 from the germline V gene are PRHDT and FYEKMQ (reference sequence). This CDR3 region has 12 residues. Trimming cost V 5 bases and J 5 bases, with 10 bases left between them. The CDR3 nucleotides read TGTGCCAGCAGCCCGTCGAAGCACGAGCAGTACTTC. Its translation is CASSPSKHEQYF.

CDR3 coding DNA: TGTGCCAGCAGCTCGCTCGGGGACCACCAAGAGACCCAGTACTTC. This translates into CASSSLGDHQETQYF. The chain carries TRBV5-4 and TRBJ2-5; the D call may be TRBD1 or TRBD2 (5 bases each). Per germline, CDR1 SGHNT and CDR2 YYREEE (reference sequence). V was shortened by 3 bases and J by 0 bases, with 12 bases between the two germline ends. The CDR3 runs to 15 residues.

The V call is TRBV9, the J call TRBJ2-2; possible D gene TRBD2, 7 bases. The ends were cut back, 0 bases at V and 6 bases at J, with 12 bases in the middle. Germline CDR1 SGDLS, CDR2 YYNGEE. CDR3 length: 15 residues. The CDR3 DNA reads as TGTGCCAGCAGCGTAGGGGGGGGCCTGTCCGGGGAGCTGTTTTTT. Amino acid sequence: CASSVGGGLSGELFF.

Ten or more counts support this clonotype. The V gene is TRBV20-1, the J gene TRBJ2-3; no clear D gene. The V and J ends lost 4 bases and 2 bases respectively, with 10 bases between them. Germline V gene sequence: CDR1 DFQATT, CDR2 SNEGSKA (reference sequence). CDR3 length: 13 residues. The CDR3 reads CSATVILTDTQYF. DNA for the CDR3: TGCAGTGCTACAGTAATCCTCACAGATACGCAGTATTTT.

V gene TRBV4-1 combines with J gene TRBJ1-1; 8 bases align to TRBD1. Germline-derived CDR1 and CDR2 are MGHRA and YSYEKL. Trimming cost V 0 bases and J 11 bases; bases outside gene matches: 14. The CDR3 consists of 16 residues. In DNA, the CDR3 is TGCGCCAGCAGCCAAGACAGGGGGCTAGGGGCGGTTGGTGCTTTCTTT. It codes for CASSQDRGLGAVGAFF.

In this sample, this clonotype turned up a few times. The genes are TRBV19 and TRBJ2-2; D call uncertain. The V end was cut by 1 base, the J end by 2 bases, with 5 bases between. The CDR3 sequence is 14 residues long. CDR1 is LNHDA and CDR2 is SQIVND in the germline V gene (reference sequence). CDR3 region: CASSIARNTGELFF. In DNA form, the CDR3 reads TGTGCCAGTAGTATAGCCAGAAACACCGGGGAGCTGTTTTTT.

V gene TRBV29-1 combines with J gene TRBJ1-2; D is perhaps TRBD1 (6 bases). The V and J ends lost 7 bases and 5 bases respectively, with 17 bases between them. CDR1 is SQVTM, CDR2 ANQGSEA, per germline. The CDR3 runs to 13 residues. For the CDR3, the DNA is TGCAGCGCCAAGCCGGGACACCGATATGGCTACACCTTC. It encodes CSAKPGHRYGYTF.

This clonotype was seen repeatedly, ten times or more. V gene TRBV2 combines with J gene TRBJ1-1; D is unclear. CDR1 is SNHLY, CDR2 FYNNEI, per germline. Trimming removed 0 bases from V and 0 bases from J, with 11 bases in between. There are 16 residues in the CDR3. CDR3 residues: CASSEAFGVLNTEAFF. The CDR3, as DNA: TGTGCCAGCAGTGAAGCGTTCGGGGTCCTGAACACTGAAGCTTTCTTT. Using reference TRBV2 and TRBJ1-1 for the parts outside the CDR3, the full variable domain is EPEVTQTPSHQVTQMGQEVILRCVPISNHLYFYWYRQILGQKVEFLVSFYNNEISEKSEIFDDQFSVERPDGSNFTLKIRSTKLEDSAMYFCASSEAFGVLNTEAFFGQGTRLTVV.

The chain carries TRBV12-3 or TRBV12-4 and TRBJ1-5, with D possibly TRBD1 on 6 matching bases. Trimming removed 6 bases from V and 2 bases from J, with 11 bases in between. This CDR3 region has 14 residues. CDR3 in amino acids: CASSRQDGNQPQHF. DNA for the CDR3: TGTGCCAGCAGCCGACAGGACGGCAATCAGCCCCAGCATTTT.

There are many counts of this clonotype. The chain has TRBV6-1 and TRBJ1-6; possible D gene TRBD1, 5 bases. Germline values: CDR1 MNHNS, CDR2 SASEGT. The CDR3 spans 15 residues. V was shortened by 6 bases and J by 5 bases, with 14 bases between the two germline ends. The CDR3 spells CASRPAGTDNSPLHF. For the CDR3, the DNA is TGTGCCAGCAGGCCCGCCGGGACGGATAATTCACCCCTCCACTTT.

This clonotype was found many times. The chain couples TRBV5-1 to TRBJ2-3; D uncertain. The CDR3 covers 13 residues. Trimming pared 2 bases from V and 6 bases from J, leaving 10 bases between. Germline V gives CDR1 SGHRS, CDR2 YFSETQ. CDR3 DNA: TGCGCCAGCAGCTTAACCCCGGGCGATACGCAGTATTTT. Amino acid sequence: CASSLTPGDTQYF.

This clonotype has ten or more counts. The chain is built from TRBV2 and TRBJ1-1; TRBD1 matches 9 bases. V lost 3 bases to trimming and J lost 9 bases; unmatched junction nucleotides: 8. The germline V gene encodes CDR1 SNHLY and CDR2 FYNNEI. The CDR3 has 14 amino acids. CDR3 sequence (DNA): TGTGCCAGCAGTGATGGGACAGGGCGACTGAAAGCTTTCTTT. Amino acids: CASSDGTGRLKAFF.